This T cell receptor (beta chain) originates from a study of blood T cell repertoires in COVID-19. Assay: immunoSEQ multiplex PCR; the TCRdb copy retains only in-frame clones and omits some. The top ten hold over 13% of the sample, which has 200,000 to 250,000 clones, around 90% seen once. Per germline, CDR1 SNHLY and CDR2 FYNNEI. The V gene lost 7 bases and the J gene lost 7 bases, with 36 bases spanning the gap. The length of the CDR3 is 20 residues. This clonotype originated in a man in his thirties or forties who had been exposed to COVID-19. The J gene is TRBJ2-3, the V gene TRBV2, with D possibly matching TRBD1 (6 bases). Material: PBMCs or T cells enriched from blood (not recorded which). The CDR3 region has the DNA TGTGCCAGCACCAAGGGACCGGGACATCAGTCCCAGCCCAGAATGAATACGCAGTATTTT. It yields the protein CASTKGPGHQSQPRMNTQYF. Looking up the rest from reference TRBV2 and TRBJ2-3 gives the full variable domain: EPEVTQTPSHQVTQMGQEVILRCVPISNHLYFYWYRQILGQKVEFLVSFYNNEISEKSEIFDDQFSVERPDGSNFTLKIRSTKLEDSAMYFCASTKGPGHQSQPRMNTQYFGPGTRLTVL.